These 12 T cell receptor beta chains originate from one sample sequenced in a study of blood T cell repertoires in COVID-19. Measured with immunoSEQ multiplex PCR; TCRdb has only the in-frame clones, and not every one. This sample yields some 210,000 clones, of which about 81% are seen a single time; nearly 9.5% belongs to the top ten. Sequences were obtained from PBMCs or T cells enriched from blood (not recorded which). Receptors were obtained from a middle-aged man who had recovered from COVID-19.

The chain recombines TRBV9 with TRBJ2-5; D gene unclear. CDR3 length equals 12 residues. Germline assignment: CDR1 SGDLS and CDR2 YYNGEE. Trimming shortened V by 4 bases and J by 5 bases, and 9 bases separated the two germline ends. Written as DNA, the CDR3 is TGTGCCAGCAGCTTAAATTCGGAGACCCAGTACTTC. Its translation: CASSLNSETQYF.

This clone has just a few counts. The genes are TRBV19 and TRBJ1-2, with a possible D match to TRBD1 (6 bases). Germline V gene lookup returns CDR1 LNHDA and CDR2 SQIVND (reference sequence). V lost 3 bases and J 6 bases, leaving 17 bases between the germline ends. CDR3 length: 15 residues. CDR3 loop: CASSIQGPRGDGYTF. In nucleotides, the CDR3 is TGTGCCAGTAGTATCCAGGGGCCGCGAGGTGATGGCTACACCTTC. The variable domain in full, with the rest retrieved from reference TRBV19 and TRBJ1-2, is DGGITQSPKYLFRKEGQNVTLSCEQNLNHDAMYWYRQDPGQGLRLIYYSQIVNDFQKGDIAEGYSVSREKKESFPLTVTSAQKNPTAFYLCASSIQGPRGDGYTFGSGTRLTVV.

The chain uses TRBV6-5 and TRBJ1-1; 9 bases are a match to TRBD1. Per germline, CDR1 MNHEY and CDR2 SVGAGI. CDR3 size: 15 residues. The J segment lost 5 bases and the V segment lost 6 bases, leaving 10 bases of the junction unmatched. CDR3 in amino acids: CASSGQGTGGTEAFF. CDR3 DNA sequence: TGTGCCAGCAGCGGACAGGGGACAGGCGGTACTGAAGCTTTCTTT.

The rearrangement uses TRBV12-3 or TRBV12-4 and TRBJ1-3; no reliable D call. V lost 0 bases and J lost 11, with 8 bases in between. This CDR3 has 12 amino acids. CDR3 amino acids: CASSLAESAIYF. The DNA for the CDR3 is TGTGCCAGCAGTTTAGCGGAAAGCGCCATATATTTT.

V is TRBV3-1 (or the pseudogene TRBV3-2) and J is TRBJ1-2; TRBD1 matches 7 bases. Germline CDR1 reads LGHDT; CDR2 reads YNNKEL (reference sequence). The CDR3 sequence is 15 residues long. V lost 1 base, J lost 5 bases, and 7 bases stayed unmatched. The CDR3 sequence is CASSQVSSGGYGYTF. DNA for the CDR3: TGTGCCAGCAGCCAAGTTAGCTCAGGGGGATATGGCTACACCTTC.

The rearrangement joins TRBV2 to TRBJ1-1; possible D gene TRBD1, 5 bases. Between the trimmed V and J ends, which lost 8 bases and 3 bases, there was a span of 13 bases. CDR3 length equals 13 residues. Germline V CDR1 and CDR2: SNHLY, FYNNEI. The CDR3 nucleotides are TGTGCCAGCCGGGGCGGGACTCACACTGAAGCTTTCTTT. Translated: CASRGGTHTEAFF.

J is TRBJ1-1 and V is TRBV30; possibly TRBD1 for D (6 bases). V was trimmed by 5 bases and J by 4 bases, leaving 17 bases between them. The germline V gene has CDR1 GTSNPN and CDR2 SVGIG (reference sequence). The CDR3 extends over 14 amino acids. CDR3 in amino acids: CAWSQQGLGTEAFF. The CDR3 DNA is TGTGCCTGGTCCCAACAGGGCCTGGGCACTGAAGCTTTCTTT.

The chain uses TRBV4-1 and TRBJ1-2; tentative D call: TRBD1 (5 bases). From germline, CDR1 is MGHRA and CDR2 YSYEKL. Trimming cost V 2 bases and J 8 bases, with 21 bases left between them. This CDR3 contains 16 residues. The CDR3 loop reads CASSQPTTTSGGGYTF. DNA for the CDR3: TGCGCCAGCAGCCAACCGACCACCACTAGCGGGGGGGGCTACACCTTC.

This chain links TRBV11-2 with TRBJ1-6, with no clear D. Trimming stripped 0 bases from V and 3 bases from J, with 6 bases between. Germline CDR1 reads SGHAT; CDR2 reads FQNNGV. The CDR3 totals 15 residues. The CDR3 bases are TGTGCCAGCAGCTTAGAGCCCGGCTATAATTCACCCCTCCACTTT. The encoded protein is CASSLEPGYNSPLHF.

V usage is TRBV7-6 and J usage is TRBJ1-1; 8 nucleotides align to TRBD1. Germline V CDR1 and CDR2: SGHVS, FNYEAQ. V was pared by 3 bases and J by 5 bases, with 5 bases of the junction left unmatched. The CDR3 has 14 amino acids. In nucleotides, the CDR3 is TGTGCCAGCAGCTTGATGACAGGGGCGACTGAAGCTTTCTTT. Translated: CASSLMTGATEAFF.

The chain recombines TRBV27 with TRBJ1-3; 8 bases agree with TRBD1. Germline CDR1 is MNHEY and CDR2 is SMNVEV (reference sequence). V was pared by 6 bases and J by 2 bases, with 3 bases of the junction left unmatched. The CDR3 extends over 14 amino acids. CDR3 sequence (DNA): TGTGCCAGCAGGACAGGGGTTACTGGAAACACCATATATTTT. This translates into CASRTGVTGNTIYF.

The CDR3 DNA sequence: TGTGCCTGGAGTGTACCGAGACTAGCGGGGGTTTACAATGAGCAGTTCTTC. As protein: CAWSVPRLAGVYNEQFF. The chain carries TRBV30 and TRBJ2-1; 12 nucleotides match TRBD2. The CDR3 consists of 17 residues. Germline V lookup: CDR1 GTSNPN, CDR2 SVGIG (reference sequence). Germline trimming cut 0 bases from V and 4 bases from J; bases unmatched to any gene: 7. Filled out from reference TRBV30 and TRBJ2-1, the complete variable domain reads SQTIHQWPATLVQPVGSPLSLECTVEGTSNPNLYWYRQAAGRGLQLLFYSVGIGQISSEVPQNLSASRPQDRQFILSSKKLLLSDSGFYLCAWSVPRLAGVYNEQFFGPGTRLTVL.